This T cell receptor (beta chain) was identified in a study of shared clonotypes between healthy human individuals. Germline lookup yields CDR1 SGHVS and CDR2 FNYEAQ. This CDR3 has 13 amino acids. V was cut by 2 bases and J by 1 base, with 5 bases left in between. Sequencing was performed with immunoSEQ multiplex PCR; in TCRdb, only in-frame clones are kept and a portion is missing. The table has approximately 500,000 clones, almost 80% seen once; the top ten hold around 12%. The chain has TRBV7-6 and TRBJ2-5; D remains ambiguous. What was sequenced was PBMCs. The TCR comes from a woman aged 40-49 years in good health. Some clones in this sample may be carry-over from other donors' samples. The CDR3 spells CASSLLPQETQYF. CDR3 coding DNA: TGTGCCAGCAGCTTACTACCCCAAGAGACCCAGTACTTC.